The present T cell receptor beta chain was sequenced within a study of shared clonotypes between healthy human individuals. In the study overall: Every donor yielded three CD4 naive, three CD4 memory, two CD8 naive and one CD8 memory plate. Study results and caveats: The generation probabilities recorded for non-shared clonotypes fell below those of clonotypes shared by all four donors.

Naive CD8 populations comprised CD45RO-negative cells positively selected for CCR7, excluding terminally differentiated effector memory CD45RA+ cells. Recent vaccinations or acute infections were absent in the healthy HIV-negative adult donors. The CDR3 totals 14 residues. CDR1 MGHDK and CDR2 SYGVNS come from the germline V gene. The ends were cut back, 10 bases at V and 1 base at J, with 17 bases in the middle. Points on this clone: The antigen is unknown.

Sequenced by immunoSEQ multiplex PCR; TCRdb stores in-frame clones only, minus some. The sample yields about 2 million clones, just under 95% seen once. The sequenced sample consisted of naive CD8+ T cells sorted from blood. The chain employs TRBV25-1 and TRBJ2-7; D may correspond to TRBD1 or TRBD2 (7 bases each). The sequence came from a man between 18 and 29 years old in good health. CDR3 region: CATLREGASYEQYF. The CDR3 nucleotides read TGTGCCACCCTCAGGGAGGGGGCGTCCTACGAGCAGTACTTC.